This T cell receptor beta chain came from a study of blood T cell repertoires in COVID-19. Looking at the study overall: PBMCs, B-cell-depleted T cells, or T cells provided the cDNA or gDNA that made up the material.

Participant-given clinical history determined each cohort assignment. TCRdb's copy holds only in-frame clones and misses some; the assay was immunoSEQ multiplex PCR. The profile shows about 220,000 clones, around 88% of them singletons. Germline-derived CDR1 and CDR2 are MNHEY and SVGEGT. The CDR3 extends over 16 amino acids. The germline V and J ends were trimmed by 5 bases and 1 base, with 15 bases remaining between them. Sequenced material: PBMCs or T cells enriched from blood (not recorded which). The chain combines TRBV6-2 or TRBV6-3 with TRBJ2-1; maybe TRBD1 (6 bases). The source is a woman between 50 and 59 years old with acute COVID-19. DNA of the CDR3: TGTGCCAGCAGTCAAACCGGGACAAAATCCTACAATGAGCAGTTCTTC. Its protein product is CASSQTGTKSYNEQFF.